These 26 T cell receptor beta chains were sequenced from one sample in a study of metastatic and nonmetastatic thyroid tumors. Thyroid surgery was performed in patients who had received no treatment beforehand. TCRdb redid the clone calls on the PCR reads using MiXCR. The data hold 25,000 or so clones, with about 15% observed a single time. Specimen: blood. The receptors stem from a male donor with papillary thyroid cancer or a benign thyroid nodule (not recorded which). Some clones in this sample may be carry-over from other donors' samples.

The rearrangement joins TRBV9 to TRBJ2-3; TRBD2 matches at 10 bases. With 3 bases clipped from V and 6 bases from J, the junction kept 22 bases outside the gene matches. The germline gives CDR1 SGDLS, CDR2 YYNGEE. The length of the CDR3 is 20 residues. The CDR3 sequence is CASSAPIRALTSGLGDTQYF. CDR3 sequence (DNA): TGTGCCAGCAGCGCCCCCATAAGAGCGCTGACTAGCGGGCTGGGGGATACGCAGTATTTT.

This clone has a count of ten or more. The chain carries TRBV5-1 and TRBJ2-5; the D gene is possibly TRBD2 (8 bases). Per germline, CDR1 SGHRS and CDR2 YFSETQ. V lost 0 bases and J lost 2, with 26 bases in between. The length of the CDR3 is 20 residues. DNA of the CDR3: TGCGCCAGCAGCTTGGAGTCCGGACAGGTAGCTAGCGGGTGGCAAGAGACCCAGTACTTC. Amino acid sequence: CASSLESGQVASGWQETQYF.

This clone was seen ten or more times. The CDR3 loop reads CASSYSVARETQYF. CDR3 nucleotides: TGTGCCAGCAGTTACTCGGTTGCTCGGGAGACCCAGTACTTC. The chain joins TRBV6-5 to TRBJ2-5; D is ambiguous. Germline values: CDR1 MNHEY, CDR2 SVGAGI. Trimming took off 0 bases at V and 5 bases at J, with 10 bases between the two ends. The CDR3 runs 14 residues.

In this sample, this clone turned up many times. The chain carries TRBV12-3 or TRBV12-4 and TRBJ2-5, with 10 bases aligning to TRBD2. V lost 3 bases, J lost 5 bases, and 12 bases stayed unmatched. There are 17 residues in the CDR3. CDR3 nucleotides: TGTGCCAGCAGTTTTTGGTCTAGCGGGAGAATTATGGAGACCCAGTACTTC. Protein sequence: CASSFWSSGRIMETQYF.

This clone was found many times. The V gene is TRBV9, the J gene TRBJ2-1; 9 bases line up with TRBD2. Germline loops: CDR1 SGDLS, CDR2 YYNGEE. V gave up 0 bases and J gave up 8 bases; unmatched junction bases: 9. The length of the CDR3 is 16 residues. The CDR3, as DNA: TGTGCCAGCAGCGTAGCTGGCGGGGTAGCGGGAGATGAGCAGTTCTTC. This gives the protein CASSVAGGVAGDEQFF. Full variable domain (missing parts from reference TRBV9 and TRBJ2-1): DSGVTQTPKHLITATGQRVTLRCSPRSGDLSVYWYQQSLDQGLQFLIQYYNGEERAKGNILERFSAQQFPDLHSELNLSSLELGDSALYFCASSVAGGVAGDEQFFGPGTRLTVL.

This clone was picked up many times. The CDR3 spells CASMGWETQYF. In DNA form, the CDR3 reads TGTGCCAGCATGGGCTGGGAGACCCAGTACTTC. The genes are TRBV6-2 or TRBV6-3 and TRBJ2-5; D remains unclear. Germline V gene lookup returns CDR1 MNHEY and CDR2 SVGEGT. The CDR3 totals 11 residues. V dropped 7 bases and J dropped 5 bases, with 8 bases sitting between them.

This clone came up many times. V gene TRBV2 combines with J gene TRBJ1-2; the D gene is possibly TRBD1 (6 bases). The CDR3 loop spans 12 amino acids. CDR1 and CDR2 (germline): SNHLY, FYNNEI. Trimming stripped 11 bases from V and 0 bases from J, with 10 bases between. The CDR3 region is CAGGRPNYGYTF. The CDR3 bases are TGTGCCGGGGGCCGTCCTAACTATGGCTACACCTTC.

There are many counts of this clone. The chain recombines TRBV5-6 with TRBJ2-3, with 8 bases matching TRBD2. Germline CDR1 reads SGHDT; CDR2 reads YYEEEE. The ends lost 1 base at V and 3 bases at J; junction bases unmatched: 4. This CDR3 is built from 15 residues. The CDR3 here is CASSLTGTRTDTQYF. For the CDR3, the DNA is TGTGCCAGCAGCTTGACCGGGACTAGAACAGATACGCAGTATTTT.

The sample holds many counts of this clone. The chain links TRBV7-6 to TRBJ1-4; TRBD1 matches at 8 bases. The CDR3 is 15 residues long. Germline V gives CDR1 SGHVS, CDR2 FNYEAQ. Germline trimming cut 5 bases from V and 7 bases from J; bases unmatched to any gene: 9. The CDR3 loop is CASSGQGAQGEKLFF. In DNA, the CDR3 is TGTGCCAGCAGCGGTCAGGGGGCGCAAGGTGAAAAACTGTTTTTT.

Many counts were recorded for this clone. CDR3 protein: CASSQAATGHYGYTF. CDR3 in DNA: TGTGCCAGCAGCCAAGCTGCGACAGGACACTATGGCTACACCTTC. The J gene is TRBJ1-2, the V gene TRBV3-1, with D tentatively TRBD1 (6 bases). The CDR3 loop spans 15 amino acids. Germline V lookup: CDR1 LGHDT, CDR2 YNNKEL (reference sequence). Trimming left V 1 base short and J 3 bases short, with 12 bases between.

This clone has a count of ten or more. This chain links TRBV6-1 with TRBJ2-7, with D hard to call. This CDR3 spans 15 amino acids. V shed 6 bases and J shed 0 bases, with 15 bases lying between them. Germline V gives CDR1 MNHNS, CDR2 SASEGT. The CDR3 here is CASSPSLYSSYEQYF. DNA for the CDR3: TGTGCCAGCAGCCCCTCTCTTTACTCCTCCTACGAGCAGTACTTC.

The sample holds many counts of this clone. Other DNA sequences in this specimen translate into the identical CDR3. This chain links TRBV30 with TRBJ2-1, with 7 bases lining up with TRBD1. Per the germline V gene, CDR1 is GTSNPN and CDR2 is SVGIG (reference sequence). The CDR3 has 14 residues. J was trimmed by 4 bases and V by 1 base; bases with no gene match: 4. The CDR3 DNA reads TGTGCCTGGAGTGAGGGGGCCGGGTACAATGAGCAGTTCTTC. It yields the protein CAWSEGAGYNEQFF.

This chain links TRBV11-2 with TRBJ2-1, with 12 positions matching TRBD2. CDR3 length: 15 amino acids. Germline V lookup: CDR1 SGHAT, CDR2 FQNNGV. V trimming: 9 bases; J trimming: 7 bases; junction bases outside the gene matches: 10. In DNA, the CDR3 is TGTGCCAGAAGACCCGGGACTAGCGGGTTAAATGAGCAGTTCTTC. Translation: CARRPGTSGLNEQFF.

The chain couples TRBV7-9 to TRBJ2-7; D is perhaps TRBD1 (5 bases). Germline CDR1 is SEHNR and CDR2 is FQNEAQ (reference sequence). Trimming removed 0 bases from V and 1 base from J, with 10 bases in between. The CDR3 loop spans 15 amino acids. This CDR3 reads CASSLAAQGSYEQYF. In DNA form, the CDR3 reads TGTGCCAGCAGCTTAGCGGCGCAGGGATCCTACGAGCAGTACTTC.

Relative to its sample, this clone is large. The chain carries TRBV6-2 or TRBV6-3 and TRBJ2-1, with 9 bases identical to TRBD2. Germline lookup yields CDR1 MNHEY and CDR2 SVGEGT. The CDR3 runs 14 residues. V shed 5 bases, J shed 7 bases, and the junction held 6 bases outside the gene matches. CDR3 amino acids: CASSPGTSWNEQFF. CDR3 DNA: TGTGCCAGCAGTCCCGGGACTAGCTGGAATGAGCAGTTCTTC.

This clone was seen repeatedly, ten times or more. The gene calls are TRBV7-9 and TRBJ2-1, with 10 bases matching TRBD2. With V trimmed by 8 bases and J by 7 bases, 8 bases remained unmatched. Germline V gives CDR1 SEHNR, CDR2 FQNEAQ (reference sequence). The CDR3 consists of 14 residues. CDR3 in amino acids: CASALAGDWNEQFF. The CDR3 nucleotides are TGTGCCAGCGCTCTAGCGGGAGATTGGAATGAGCAGTTCTTC. Looking up the rest from reference TRBV7-9 and TRBJ2-1 gives the full variable domain: DTGVSQNPRHKITKRGQNVTFRCDPISEHNRLYWYRQTLGQGPEFLTYFQNEAQLEKSRLLSDRFSAERPKGSFSTLEIQRTEQGDSAMYLCASALAGDWNEQFFGPGTRLTVL.

Comment on this clone: This may be a read error, as it is one base from a much larger clone. This chain uses TRBV5-4 with TRBJ1-1; 10 bases line up with TRBD1. The CDR3 length is 17 residues. Looked up from germline, CDR1 is SGHNT and CDR2 is YYREEE (reference sequence). The CDR3 loop reads CASILGTGAAVYTEAFF. The CDR3 nucleotides read TGTGCCAGCATCTTGGGGACAGGGGCGGCTGTATATACTGAAGCTTTCTTT.

In this sample, this clone turned up many times. J is TRBJ2-6 and V is TRBV6-5, with TRBD1 matching over 9 bases. The CDR3 extends over 18 amino acids. From germline, CDR1 is MNHEY and CDR2 SVGAGI. The J segment lost 0 bases and the V segment lost 4 bases, leaving 7 bases of the junction unmatched. CDR3 protein: CASSFGTGRYSGANVLTF. CDR3 DNA: TGTGCCAGCAGTTTCGGGACAGGGAGGTACTCTGGGGCCAACGTCCTGACTTTC.

This clone was observed a single time. Compared with germline, one end of the junction differs, possibly owing to a read error. The genes are TRBV4-1 and TRBJ1-1; 9 bases match TRBD1. The V gene's germline CDR1 is MGHRA and CDR2 YSYEKL. This CDR3 is 15 amino acids long. CDR3 coding DNA: TGCGCCAGCAGCCCCCGGGACAGGGTAAACACTGAGGCTTTCTTT. Translated: CASSPRDRVNTEAFF.

This clone was detected only a few times. The chain carries TRBV27 and TRBJ2-5; TRBD2 is a possible D gene (5 bases). Germline CDR1 is MNHEY and CDR2 is SMNVEV (reference sequence). The CDR3 covers 13 residues. V was cut by 3 bases and J by 11 bases, with 16 bases left in between. CDR3 DNA sequence: TGTGCCAGCAGTTTGAATCTAGACGGGAAACAGTACTTC. This codes for CASSLNLDGKQYF.

This clone was detected many times. CDR3 coding DNA: TGTGCCACCAGTGACCACAGGGTGGAGACCCAGTACTTC. This translates into CATSDHRVETQYF. The chain uses TRBV24-1 and TRBJ2-5; the D gene is possibly TRBD1 (6 bases). V was cut by 4 bases and J by 5 bases, with 10 bases left in between. The germline gives CDR1 KGHDR, CDR2 SFDVKD. This CDR3 has 13 residues.

This clone has at least ten counts. The V call is TRBV5-8, the J call TRBJ2-7; D may correspond to TRBD1 or TRBD2 (5 bases each). Germline lookup yields CDR1 SGHTS and CDR2 YDEGEE. The CDR3 has 14 residues. The V and J ends lost 6 bases and 6 bases respectively, with 19 bases between them. CDR3: CASNFRGSKGEQYF. Here the CDR3 DNA reads TGTGCCAGCAACTTCCGGGGCTCTAAAGGCGAGCAGTACTTC.

The chain couples TRBV12-3 or TRBV12-4 to TRBJ1-5; D remains ambiguous. The CDR3 sequence is 14 residues long. V was pared by 5 bases and J by 5 bases, with 13 bases between. The CDR3 region has the DNA TGTGCCAGCAGTACCCGTTCATGGGATCAGCCCCAGCATTTT. This encodes CASSTRSWDQPQHF.

This clone came up many times. The rearrangement links TRBV5-6 to TRBJ2-7; TRBD1 agrees at 7 bases. The CDR3 runs to 14 residues. V shed 5 bases and J 0 bases; nucleotides not matched to a gene: 5. Germline loops: CDR1 SGHDT, CDR2 YYEEEE. The CDR3 loop is CASSPGTASYEQYF. DNA of the CDR3: TGTGCCAGCAGTCCCGGGACAGCCTCCTACGAGCAGTACTTC.

J is TRBJ2-5 and V is TRBV4-1; D remains ambiguous. The CDR3 contains 16 residues. Looked up from germline, CDR1 is MGHRA and CDR2 is YSYEKL. V lost 0 bases and J lost 4, with 15 bases in between. The chain's CDR3 is CASSQEGFDSLETQYF. The CDR3 nucleotides are TGCGCCAGCAGCCAAGAAGGATTTGACTCCCTAGAGACCCAGTACTTC.

At least ten counts were recorded for this clone. The chain links TRBV6-4 to TRBJ2-2, with 8 bases that match TRBD2. With 4 bases clipped from V and 3 bases from J, the junction kept 1 base outside the gene matches. CDR3 length: 14 residues. Germline V gives CDR1 MRHNA, CDR2 SNTAGT. For the CDR3, the DNA is TGTGCCAGCAGTGTTAGCGGGGACACCGGGGAGCTGTTTTTT. This sequence encodes CASSVSGDTGELFF.